One T cell receptor (beta chain) is described in this entry. Its antigen is undetermined. Extracted from the samples, RNA was reverse transcribed into cDNA to serve as the sequencing template. Some clones are missing from TCRdb's copy, which holds only in-frame ones; the method was immunoSEQ multiplex PCR. Of roughly 110,000 clones listed, 56% are singletons. Treatment meaning: oral pan-JAK inhibitor, 5-10 mg twice daily. It was from PBMCs that CD4+ and CD8+ T cells were sorted. This entry is derived from a study of CD8+ T cells in alopecia areata. Overall study results and limits: Higher clonality was seen in lesional scalp than in normal scalp, especially in alopecia totalis/universalis. While patients received tofacitinib, many expanded lesional clones remained present in scalp and blood.

This CDR3 contains 15 residues. With 0 bases removed from V and 0 bases from J, the gap between germline ends came to 10 bases. Per germline, CDR1 SGHRS and CDR2 YFSETQ. Sequencing used CD4+ T cells sorted from blood, obtained at week 24, from a patient treated with tofacitinib. The chain joins TRBV5-1 to TRBJ2-7; tentative D call: TRBD1 (6 bases). The origin of this receptor is a human donor with alopecia areata. DNA for the CDR3: TGCGCCAGCAGCTTGGGACAGGAGCCCTCCTACGAGCAGTACTTC. Amino acids: CASSLGQEPSYEQYF.